The text below deals with one T cell receptor (beta chain). The antigen remains undetermined. This sample stems from a study of monozygotic twins with inflammatory bowel disease. Findings and limits, study-wide: Discordant twins showed the same repertoire similarity as concordant twins, possibly from limited power.

Investigators extracted total RNA from whole blood and did not sort T cells. Germline V gene lookup returns CDR1 DFQATT and CDR2 SNEGSKA (reference sequence). This CDR3 is 14 amino acids long. Via template switching, UMIs carrying a 6-nucleotide sample barcode were introduced. From its re-call of the 5' RACE reads, TCRdb lists each CDR3 protein once, without DNA. This repertoire includes approximately 390,000 distinct CDR3 sequences. This sequence joins TRBV20-1 and TRBJ1-3. Material for sequencing was blood. The TCR comes from a human donor with ulcerative colitis or Crohn's disease, or a healthy co-twin of an affected twin (not recorded which). The CDR3 region is CSARDTLSGNTIYF.